This T cell receptor beta chain originates from a study of blood T cell repertoires in COVID-19. The assay was immunoSEQ multiplex PCR, and TCRdb's table has in-frame clones only and misses some. The sample includes roughly 25,000 clones, around 90% seen only once; the top ten take 11%. The receptor comes from an older man with acute or convalescent COVID-19. Material: peripheral blood.

CDR3 sequence: CASSPVQVNYTF. In nucleotides, the CDR3 is TGTGCCAGCAGCCCCGTACAGGTCAACTACACCTTC. This chain joins TRBV7-9 and TRBJ1-2; D perhaps matches TRBD1 (5 bases). V lost 5 bases and J lost 10, with 14 bases in between. The CDR3 covers 12 residues. Per germline, CDR1 SEHNR and CDR2 FQNEAQ (reference sequence).